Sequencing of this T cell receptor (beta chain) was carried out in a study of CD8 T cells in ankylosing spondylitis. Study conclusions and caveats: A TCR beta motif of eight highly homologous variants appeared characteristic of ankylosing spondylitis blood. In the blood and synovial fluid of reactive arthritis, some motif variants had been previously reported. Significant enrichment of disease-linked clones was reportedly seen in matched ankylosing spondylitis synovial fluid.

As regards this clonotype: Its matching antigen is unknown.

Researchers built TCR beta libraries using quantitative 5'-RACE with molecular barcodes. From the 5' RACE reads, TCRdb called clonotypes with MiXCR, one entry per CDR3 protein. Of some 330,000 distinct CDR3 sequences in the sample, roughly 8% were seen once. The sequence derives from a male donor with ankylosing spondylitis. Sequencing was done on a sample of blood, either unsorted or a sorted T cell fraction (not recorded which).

The CDR3 DNA is TGTGCCAGCAGCCGCGAGAGAGGGAATACGCAGTATTTT. Protein sequence: CASSRERGNTQYF. The chain links TRBV4-2 to TRBJ2-3; D might be TRBD2 (5 bases). Germline-derived CDR1 and CDR2 are LGHNA and YNFKEQ. The CDR3 consists of 13 residues. V lost 4 bases and J 7 bases, leaving 12 bases between the germline ends.